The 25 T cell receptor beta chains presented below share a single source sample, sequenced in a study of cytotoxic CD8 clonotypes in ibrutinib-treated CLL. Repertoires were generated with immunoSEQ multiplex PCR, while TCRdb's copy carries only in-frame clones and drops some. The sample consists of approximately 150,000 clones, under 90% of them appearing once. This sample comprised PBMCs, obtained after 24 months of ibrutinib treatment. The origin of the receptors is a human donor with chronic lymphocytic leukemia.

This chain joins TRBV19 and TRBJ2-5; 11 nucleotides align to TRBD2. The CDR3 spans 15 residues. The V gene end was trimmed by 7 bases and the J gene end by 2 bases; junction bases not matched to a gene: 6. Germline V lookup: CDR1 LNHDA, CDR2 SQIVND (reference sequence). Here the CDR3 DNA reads TGTGCCAGTACCCTAAGACTAGCGGGACAAGAGACCCAGTACTTC. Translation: CASTLRLAGQETQYF. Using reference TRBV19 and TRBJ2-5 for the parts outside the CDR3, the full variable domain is DGGITQSPKYLFRKEGQNVTLSCEQNLNHDAMYWYRQDPGQGLRLIYYSQIVNDFQKGDIAEGYSVSREKKESFPLTVTSAQKNPTAFYLCASTLRLAGQETQYFGPGTRLLVL.

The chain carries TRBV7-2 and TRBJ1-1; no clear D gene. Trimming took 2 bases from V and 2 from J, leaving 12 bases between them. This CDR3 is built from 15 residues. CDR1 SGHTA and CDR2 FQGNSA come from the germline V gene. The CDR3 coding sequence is TGTGCCAGCAGCTTAAGGCAGGACCTCAACACTGAAGCTTTCTTT. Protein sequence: CASSLRQDLNTEAFF.

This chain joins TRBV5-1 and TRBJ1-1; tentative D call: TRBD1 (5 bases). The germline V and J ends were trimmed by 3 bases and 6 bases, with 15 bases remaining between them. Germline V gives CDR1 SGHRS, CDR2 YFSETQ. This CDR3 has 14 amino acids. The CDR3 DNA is TGCGCCAGCAGCTATCCAGGGCTCTATCCTGAAGCTTTCTTT. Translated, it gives CASSYPGLYPEAFF.

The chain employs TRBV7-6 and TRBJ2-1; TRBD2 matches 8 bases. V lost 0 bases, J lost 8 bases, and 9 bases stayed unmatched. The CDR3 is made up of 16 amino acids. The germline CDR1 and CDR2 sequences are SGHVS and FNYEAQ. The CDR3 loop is CASSLAPVAGTHEQFF. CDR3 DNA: TGTGCCAGCAGCTTAGCGCCGGTAGCGGGAACGCATGAGCAGTTCTTC. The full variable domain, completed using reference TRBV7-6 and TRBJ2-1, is GAGVSQSPRYKVTKRGQDVALRCDPISGHVSLYWYRQALGQGPEFLTYFNYEAQQDKSGLPNDRFSAERPEGSISTLTIQRTEQRDSAMYRCASSLAPVAGTHEQFFGPGTRLTVL.

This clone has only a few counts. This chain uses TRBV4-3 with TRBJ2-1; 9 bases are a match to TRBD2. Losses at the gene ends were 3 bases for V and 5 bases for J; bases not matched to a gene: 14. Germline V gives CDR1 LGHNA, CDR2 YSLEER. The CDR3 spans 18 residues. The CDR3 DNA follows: TGCGCCAGCAGCCACGCAAGAGGGCTAGCGGGAAAGGACAATGAGCAGTTCTTC. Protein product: CASSHARGLAGKDNEQFF.

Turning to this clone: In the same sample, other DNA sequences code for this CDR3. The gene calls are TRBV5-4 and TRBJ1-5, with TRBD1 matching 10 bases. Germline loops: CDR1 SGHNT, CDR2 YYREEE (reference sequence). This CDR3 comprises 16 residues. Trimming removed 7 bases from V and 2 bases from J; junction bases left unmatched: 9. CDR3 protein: CASYDLGQGGNQPQHF. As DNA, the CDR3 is TGTGCCAGCTACGACCTCGGACAGGGGGGCAATCAGCCCCAGCATTTT.

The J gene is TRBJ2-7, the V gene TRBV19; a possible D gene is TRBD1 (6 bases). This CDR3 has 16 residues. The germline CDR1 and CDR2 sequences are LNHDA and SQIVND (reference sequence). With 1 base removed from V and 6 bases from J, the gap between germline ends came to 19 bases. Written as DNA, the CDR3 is TGTGCCAGTAGTATAGCGGTGGCCAGGGGACGGGGCGAGCAGTACTTC. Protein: CASSIAVARGRGEQYF.

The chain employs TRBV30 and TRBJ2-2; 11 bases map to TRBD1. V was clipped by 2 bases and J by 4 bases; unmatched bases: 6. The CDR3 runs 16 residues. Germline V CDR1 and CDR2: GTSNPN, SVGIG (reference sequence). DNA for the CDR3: TGTGCCTGGAGTCGGGGGACAGGGGGTGGCACCGGGGAGCTGTTTTTT. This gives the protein CAWSRGTGGGTGELFF.

The CDR3 DNA is TGTGCCAGCAGTGTACAGGGAATCTATGGCTACACCTTC. Its protein is CASSVQGIYGYTF. The chain recombines TRBV2 with TRBJ1-2; TRBD1 might be the D (6 bases). In germline, CDR1 is SNHLY, CDR2 FYNNEI. V was trimmed by 4 bases and J by 4 bases, leaving 10 bases between them. The CDR3 totals 13 residues. The full variable domain, completed using reference TRBV2 and TRBJ1-2, is EPEVTQTPSHQVTQMGQEVILRCVPISNHLYFYWYRQILGQKVEFLVSFYNNEISEKSEIFDDQFSVERPDGSNFTLKIRSTKLEDSAMYFCASSVQGIYGYTFGSGTRLTVV.

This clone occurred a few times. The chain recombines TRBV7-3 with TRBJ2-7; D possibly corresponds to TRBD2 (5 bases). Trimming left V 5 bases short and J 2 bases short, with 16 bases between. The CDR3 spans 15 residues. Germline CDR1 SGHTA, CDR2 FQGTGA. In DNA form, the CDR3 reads TGTGCCAGCAGCCCCCGGGCGGGTTATGCCTACGAGCAGTACTTC. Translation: CASSPRAGYAYEQYF.

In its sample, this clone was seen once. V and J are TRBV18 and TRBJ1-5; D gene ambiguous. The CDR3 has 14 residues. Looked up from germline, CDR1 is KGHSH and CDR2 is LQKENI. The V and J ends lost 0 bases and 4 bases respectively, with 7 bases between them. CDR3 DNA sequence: TGTGCCAGCTCACCACCGGGAAGTAATCAGCCCCAGCATTTT. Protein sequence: CASSPPGSNQPQHF.

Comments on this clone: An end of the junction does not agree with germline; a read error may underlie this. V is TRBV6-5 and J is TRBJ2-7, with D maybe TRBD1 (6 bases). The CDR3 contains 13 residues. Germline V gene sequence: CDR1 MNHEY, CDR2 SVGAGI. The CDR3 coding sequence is TGTGCCAGCAGTACGACAGGTGGCAGAGTGCTGGACTTC. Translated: CASSTTGGRVLDF.

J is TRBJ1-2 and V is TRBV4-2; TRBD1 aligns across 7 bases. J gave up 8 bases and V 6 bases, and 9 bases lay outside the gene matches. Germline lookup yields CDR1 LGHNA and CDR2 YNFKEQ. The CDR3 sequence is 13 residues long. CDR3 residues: CASRYTGEGGYTF. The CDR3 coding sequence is TGTGCCAGCAGGTATACAGGGGAGGGCGGCTACACCTTC.

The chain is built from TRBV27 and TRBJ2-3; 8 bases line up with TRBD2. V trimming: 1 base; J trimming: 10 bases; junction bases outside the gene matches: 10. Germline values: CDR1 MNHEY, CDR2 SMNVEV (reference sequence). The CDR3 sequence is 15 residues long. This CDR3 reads CASSLYSREAPSQYF. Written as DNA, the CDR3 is TGTGCCAGCAGTTTATATTCGCGGGAGGCTCCTTCGCAGTATTTT.

The CDR3 protein is CSTLGVGYTF. The CDR3 nucleotides are TGCAGCACCCTTGGGGTTGGCTACACCTTC. V gene TRBV29-1 combines with J gene TRBJ1-2; D unclear. V lost 8 bases, J lost 7 bases, and 11 bases lay in between. The germline CDR1 and CDR2 sequences are SQVTM and ANQGSEA. This CDR3 region has 10 residues.

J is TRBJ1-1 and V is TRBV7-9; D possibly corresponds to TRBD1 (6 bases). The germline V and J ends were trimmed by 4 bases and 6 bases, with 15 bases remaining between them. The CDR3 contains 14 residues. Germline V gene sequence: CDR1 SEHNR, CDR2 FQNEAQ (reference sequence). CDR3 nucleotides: TGTGCCAGCAGCTACCGGAGGGGGGATCCTGAAGCTTTCTTT. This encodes CASSYRRGDPEAFF.

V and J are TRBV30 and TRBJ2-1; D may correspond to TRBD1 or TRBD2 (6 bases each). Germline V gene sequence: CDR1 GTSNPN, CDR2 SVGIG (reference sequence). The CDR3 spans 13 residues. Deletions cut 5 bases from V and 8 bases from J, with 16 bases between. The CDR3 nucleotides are TGTGCCTGGGACGGGGGCACTGGGGATGAGCAGTTCTTC. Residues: CAWDGGTGDEQFF.

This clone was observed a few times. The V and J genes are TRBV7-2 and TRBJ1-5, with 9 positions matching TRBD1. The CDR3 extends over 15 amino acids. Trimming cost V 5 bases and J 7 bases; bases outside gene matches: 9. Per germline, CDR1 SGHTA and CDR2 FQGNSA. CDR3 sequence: CASSQQQGAGQPQHF. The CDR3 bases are TGTGCCAGCAGCCAACAACAGGGGGCAGGGCAGCCCCAGCATTTT.

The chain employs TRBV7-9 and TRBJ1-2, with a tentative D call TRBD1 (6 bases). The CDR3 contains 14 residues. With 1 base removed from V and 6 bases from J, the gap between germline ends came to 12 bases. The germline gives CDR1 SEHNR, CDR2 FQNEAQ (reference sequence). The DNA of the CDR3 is TGTGCCAGCAGCTTAGGAGGAGGGGGGAATGGCTACACCTTC. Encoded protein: CASSLGGGGNGYTF.

The CDR3 reads CASSESGLGYTF. CDR3 bases: TGTGCCAGCAGTGAATCAGGTCTTGGCTACACCTTC. V and J are TRBV25-1 and TRBJ1-2; D is ambiguous. Germline CDR1 reads MGHDK; CDR2 reads SYGVNS. V lost 1 base to trimming and J lost 7 bases, with 7 bases between them. The CDR3 totals 12 residues.

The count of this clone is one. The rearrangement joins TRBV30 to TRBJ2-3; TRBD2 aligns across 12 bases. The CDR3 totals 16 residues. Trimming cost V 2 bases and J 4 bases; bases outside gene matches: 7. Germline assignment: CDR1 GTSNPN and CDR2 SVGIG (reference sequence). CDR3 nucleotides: TGTGCCTGGAGTAGCCGGACTAGCGGGGTACCAGATACGCAGTATTTT. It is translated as CAWSSRTSGVPDTQYF.

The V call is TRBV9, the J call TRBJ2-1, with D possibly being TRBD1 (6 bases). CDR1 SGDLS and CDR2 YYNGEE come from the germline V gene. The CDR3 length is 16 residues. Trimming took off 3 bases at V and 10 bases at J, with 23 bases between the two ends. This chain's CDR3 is CASSASQGLGPGEQFF. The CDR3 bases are TGTGCCAGCAGCGCCTCGCAGGGGTTAGGGCCCGGAGAGCAGTTCTTC. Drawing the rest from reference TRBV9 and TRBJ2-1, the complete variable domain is DSGVTQTPKHLITATGQRVTLRCSPRSGDLSVYWYQQSLDQGLQFLIQYYNGEERAKGNILERFSAQQFPDLHSELNLSSLELGDSALYFCASSASQGLGPGEQFFGPGTRLTVL.

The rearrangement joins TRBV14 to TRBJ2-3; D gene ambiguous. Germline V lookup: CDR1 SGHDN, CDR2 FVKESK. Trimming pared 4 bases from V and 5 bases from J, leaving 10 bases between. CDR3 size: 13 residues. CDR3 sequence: CASSPHPVDTQYF. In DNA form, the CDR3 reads TGTGCCAGCAGCCCTCACCCAGTAGATACGCAGTATTTT. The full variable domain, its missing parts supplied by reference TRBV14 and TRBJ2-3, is EAGVTQFPSHSVIEKGQTVTLRCDPISGHDNLYWYRRVMGKEIKFLLHFVKESKQDESGMPNNRFLAERTGGTYSTLKVQPAELEDSGVYFCASSPHPVDTQYFGPGTRLTVL.

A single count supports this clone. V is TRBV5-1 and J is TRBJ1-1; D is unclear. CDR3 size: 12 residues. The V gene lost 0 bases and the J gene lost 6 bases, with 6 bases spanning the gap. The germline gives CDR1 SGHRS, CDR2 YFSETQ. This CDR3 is CASSLGGPEAFF. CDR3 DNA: TGCGCCAGCAGCTTGGGGGGTCCTGAAGCTTTCTTT.

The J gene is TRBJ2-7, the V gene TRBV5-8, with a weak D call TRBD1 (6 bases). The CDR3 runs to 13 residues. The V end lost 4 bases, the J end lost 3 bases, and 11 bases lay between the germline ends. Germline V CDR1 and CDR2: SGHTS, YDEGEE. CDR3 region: CASSTTGFYEQYF. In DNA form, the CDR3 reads TGTGCCAGCAGCACCACAGGGTTCTACGAGCAGTACTTC.